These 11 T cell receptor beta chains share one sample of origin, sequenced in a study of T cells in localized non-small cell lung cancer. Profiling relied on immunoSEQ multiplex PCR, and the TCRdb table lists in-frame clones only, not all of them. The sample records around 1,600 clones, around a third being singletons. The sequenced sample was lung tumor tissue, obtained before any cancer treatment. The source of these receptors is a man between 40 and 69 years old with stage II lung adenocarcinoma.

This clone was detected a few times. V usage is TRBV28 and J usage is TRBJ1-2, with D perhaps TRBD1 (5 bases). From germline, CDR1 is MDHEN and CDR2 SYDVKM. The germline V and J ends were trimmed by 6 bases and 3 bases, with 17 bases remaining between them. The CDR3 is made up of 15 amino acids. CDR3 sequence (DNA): TGTGCCAGCAGATCGCAGGGTAGTCCCTACTATGGCTACACCTTC. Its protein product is CASRSQGSPYYGYTF.

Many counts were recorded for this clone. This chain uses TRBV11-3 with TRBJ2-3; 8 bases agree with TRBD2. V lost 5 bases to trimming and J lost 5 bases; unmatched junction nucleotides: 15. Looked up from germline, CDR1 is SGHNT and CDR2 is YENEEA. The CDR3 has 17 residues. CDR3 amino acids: CASSLHPAGVGEDTQYF. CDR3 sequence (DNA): TGTGCCAGCAGCCTTCATCCAGCGGGAGTCGGTGAAGATACGCAGTATTTT.

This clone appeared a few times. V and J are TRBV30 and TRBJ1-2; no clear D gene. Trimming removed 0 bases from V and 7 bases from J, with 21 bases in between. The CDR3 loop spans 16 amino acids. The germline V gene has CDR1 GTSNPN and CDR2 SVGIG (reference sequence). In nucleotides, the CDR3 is TGTGCCTGGAGTGTCTATGGAAAGGCAGGCAGCCGTGGCTACACCTTC. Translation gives CAWSVYGKAGSRGYTF.

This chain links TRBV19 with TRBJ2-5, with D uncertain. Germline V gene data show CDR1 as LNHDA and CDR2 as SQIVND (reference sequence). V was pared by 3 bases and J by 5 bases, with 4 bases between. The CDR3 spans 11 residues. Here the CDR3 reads CASSIEETQYF. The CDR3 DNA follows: TGTGCCAGTAGTATTGAGGAGACCCAGTACTTC.

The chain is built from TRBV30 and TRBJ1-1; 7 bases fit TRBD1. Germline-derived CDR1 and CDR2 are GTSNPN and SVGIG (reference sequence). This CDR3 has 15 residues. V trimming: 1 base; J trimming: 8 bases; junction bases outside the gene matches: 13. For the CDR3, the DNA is TGTGCCTGGAGTGCACGGACCATTACAGGGGCGGAAGCTTTCTTT. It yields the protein CAWSARTITGAEAFF.

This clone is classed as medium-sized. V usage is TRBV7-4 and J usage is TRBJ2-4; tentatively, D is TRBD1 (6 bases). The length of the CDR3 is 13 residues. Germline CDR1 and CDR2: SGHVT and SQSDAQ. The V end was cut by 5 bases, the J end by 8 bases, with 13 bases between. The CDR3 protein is CASSPGTSDIQYF. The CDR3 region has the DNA TGTGCCAGCAGCCCGGGGACATCGGACATTCAGTACTTC.

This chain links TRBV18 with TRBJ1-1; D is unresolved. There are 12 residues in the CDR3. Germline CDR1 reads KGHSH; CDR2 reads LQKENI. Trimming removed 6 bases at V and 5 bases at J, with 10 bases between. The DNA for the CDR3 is TGTGCCAGCTCTATTGCGTTTACTGAAGCTTTCTTT. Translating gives CASSIAFTEAFF.

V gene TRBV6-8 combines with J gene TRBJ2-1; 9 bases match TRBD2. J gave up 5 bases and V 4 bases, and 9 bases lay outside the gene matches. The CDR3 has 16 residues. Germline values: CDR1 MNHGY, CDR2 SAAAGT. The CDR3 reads CASSSLSGSIHNEQFF. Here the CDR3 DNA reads TGTGCCAGCAGTTCCCTTAGCGGGAGCATCCACAATGAGCAGTTCTTC.

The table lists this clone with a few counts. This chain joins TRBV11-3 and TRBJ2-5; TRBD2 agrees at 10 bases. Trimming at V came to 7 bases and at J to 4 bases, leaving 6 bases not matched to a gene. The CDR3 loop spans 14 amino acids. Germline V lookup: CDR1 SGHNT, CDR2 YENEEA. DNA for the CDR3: TGTGCCAGCACCCAAAGCGGGAGGGGAGAGACCCAGTACTTC. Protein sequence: CASTQSGRGETQYF.

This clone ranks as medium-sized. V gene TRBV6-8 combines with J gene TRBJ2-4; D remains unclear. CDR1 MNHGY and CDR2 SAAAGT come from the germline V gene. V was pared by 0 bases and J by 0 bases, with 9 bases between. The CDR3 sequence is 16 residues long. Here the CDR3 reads CASSYSRLLAKNIQYF. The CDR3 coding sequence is TGTGCCAGCAGTTACTCGAGGTTACTAGCCAAAAACATTCAGTACTTC.

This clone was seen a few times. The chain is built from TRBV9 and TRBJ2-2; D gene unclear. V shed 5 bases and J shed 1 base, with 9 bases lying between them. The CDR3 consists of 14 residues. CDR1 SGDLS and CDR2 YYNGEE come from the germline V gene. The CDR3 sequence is CASSEWENTGELFF. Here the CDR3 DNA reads TGTGCCAGCAGTGAATGGGAGAACACCGGGGAGCTGTTTTTT.